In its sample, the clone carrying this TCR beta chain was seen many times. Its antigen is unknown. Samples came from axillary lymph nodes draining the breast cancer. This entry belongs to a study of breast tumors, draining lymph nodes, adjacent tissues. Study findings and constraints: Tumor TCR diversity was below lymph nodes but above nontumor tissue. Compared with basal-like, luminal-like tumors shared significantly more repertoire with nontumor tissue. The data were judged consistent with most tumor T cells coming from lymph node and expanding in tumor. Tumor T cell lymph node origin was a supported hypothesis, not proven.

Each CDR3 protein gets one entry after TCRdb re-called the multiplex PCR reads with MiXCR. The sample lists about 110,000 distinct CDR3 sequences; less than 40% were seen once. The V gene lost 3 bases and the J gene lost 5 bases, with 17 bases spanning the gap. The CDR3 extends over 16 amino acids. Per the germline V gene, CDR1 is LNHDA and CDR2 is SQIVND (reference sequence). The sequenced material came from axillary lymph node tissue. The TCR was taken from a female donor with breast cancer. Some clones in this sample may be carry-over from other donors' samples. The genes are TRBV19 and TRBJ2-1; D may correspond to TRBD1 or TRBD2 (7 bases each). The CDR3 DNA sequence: TGTGCCAGTAGTATGGGGGGGGACAGCCTCGACAATGAGCAGTTCTTC. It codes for CASSMGGDSLDNEQFF.